Included here is one T cell receptor (beta chain) sequence, with context. Its antigen is still unknown. Original handling: Filtering differed because ImmunoSEQ produced junction-only sequences that carried no quality scores. The repertoire was sequenced with immunoSEQ multiplex PCR; TCRdb's copy has only in-frame clones and lacks some. Clonal size and the V and J genes are those of that table, whereas D and trimming came from the DNA. The data hold about a million clones, with roughly 80% observed a single time. A CD45RA-negative memory subset and a CD45RA+ naive subset were separated from the CD4+ cells. The data were obtained in a study of shared clonotypes between healthy human individuals. Findings and limits, study-wide: Larger estimated richness was generally recorded for naive subsets relative to memory subsets. Relative to clonotypes present in all four donors, those not shared had lower generation probabilities.

The CDR3 is made up of 14 amino acids. V shed 3 bases and J shed 6 bases, with 14 bases lying between them. Germline-derived CDR1 and CDR2 are MDHEN and SYDVKM. The chain employs TRBV28 and TRBJ2-5, with unresolved D. Sequencing used memory CD4+ T cells from PBMCs. Subset indicated: CD45RA-negative fraction. The receptor was derived from a young man in good health. Some clones in this sample may be carry-over from other donors' samples. CDR3 nucleotide sequence: TGTGCCAGCAGTTTGGGTCAGGCGGTTAAGACCCAGTACTTC. Translation: CASSLGQAVKTQYF.